This T cell receptor (beta chain) is drawn from a study of response to subunit inactivated influenza vaccine. TCRdb recomputed calls from the RT-PCR reads with MiXCR, one row per CDR3 protein. The data hold under 500,000 distinct CDR3 sequences, with approximately 11% observed a single time. This clonotype was obtained from a man aged 45-65 years who received an inactivated influenza vaccine. The source was PBMCs from blood, collected roughly 48 days after vaccination.

The CDR3 DNA reads TGTGCCAGCAGCCAAGTATCAACAGCTTTGAACACTGAAGCTTTCTTT. Its protein product is CASSQVSTALNTEAFF. V gene TRBV4-2 combines with J gene TRBJ1-1; D remains ambiguous. The V and J ends lost 1 base and 0 bases respectively, with 12 bases between them. This CDR3 is 16 amino acids long. Germline values: CDR1 LGHNA, CDR2 YNFKEQ.